This T cell receptor beta chain was sequenced for a study of technical replicates of blood from several donors. Generated by immunoSEQ multiplex PCR, the TCRdb table keeps only in-frame clones and is missing some. The table records 65,000 to 85,000 clones, approximately 96% of them present only once. V was shortened by 0 bases and J by 0 bases, with 10 bases between the two germline ends. CDR1 SGDLS and CDR2 YYNGEE come from the germline V gene. The length of the CDR3 is 15 residues. The specimen sequenced was T cells isolated from PBMCs. The V gene is TRBV9, the J gene TRBJ2-7, with D tentatively TRBD2 (5 bases). This receptor was taken from a human donor in good health. CDR3 amino acids: CASSVGGYGSYEQYF. CDR3 bases: TGTGCCAGCAGCGTAGGCGGGTACGGCTCCTACGAGCAGTACTTC.